The rows below give T cell receptor beta chains drawn from one sample of a study of T-cell reconstitution after alpha-beta-depleted transplantation in children. From the PCR reads, TCRdb called clonotypes with MiXCR, one entry per CDR3 protein. The repertoire has 350,000 to 500,000 distinct CDR3 sequences, around two fifths of them found once; the top ten carry 25% to 30%. The material was PBMCs, obtained before TCRalphabeta/CD19-depleted stem cell transplant. All receptors come from a girl aged 2 to 10 with aplastic anemia, due to receive a stem cell transplant. Both conserved end residues are part of each CDR3. D genes are given only for firm matches. Rows may omit the clone size; those that give it use once, few, many or a size class.

J,size,V,D,CDR3,DNA
TRBJ2-2,.,TRBV7-9,.,CASSLADSAELFF,TGTGCCAGCAGCTTAGCTGATAGCGCGGAGCTGTTTTTT
TRBJ1-2,few,TRBV12-3/TRBV12-4,.,CASSFQERYGYTF,TGTGCCAGCAGTTTCCAGGAGCGCTATGGCTACACCTTC
TRBJ2-7,.,TRBV21-1,.,CASSRRGQTYEQYF,TGTGCCAGCAGCAGAAGGGGACAGACCTACGAGCAGTACTTC
TRBJ1-1,.,TRBV5-1,.,CASSPGLRGTEAFF,TGCGCCAGCAGCCCCGGGTTGCGGGGGACTGAAGCTTTCTTT
TRBJ2-1,.,TRBV6-1,.,CASSEVDAQFF,TGTGCCAGCAGTGAAGTGGATGCGCAGTTCTTC
TRBJ1-2,once,TRBV27,TRBD1,CASSTTGTGVYTF,TGTGCCAGCAGCACCACCGGGACAGGGGTATACACCTTC
TRBJ2-2,few,TRBV6-1,.,CASRRGGAGGELFF,TGTGCCAGCAGACGCGGGGGCGCGGGCGGGGAGCTGTTTTTT
TRBJ2-7,few,TRBV7-9,.,CASSLESAYYEQYF,TGTGCCAGCAGCTTAGAAAGCGCTTACTACGAGCAGTACTTC
TRBJ2-7,few,TRBV5-6,TRBD2,CASSGGSALFYEQYF,TGTGCCAGCAGTGGCGGGAGTGCCCTGTTTTACGAGCAGTACTTC
TRBJ2-1,.,TRBV20-1,TRBD2,CSARRPVTSGKYEQFF,TGCAGTGCTCGACGCCCCGTGACTAGCGGGAAATATGAGCAGTTCTTC
TRBJ2-7,.,TRBV12-3/TRBV12-4,.,CASSPSPTIYEQYF,TGTGCCAGCAGTCCTTCCCCCACGATCTACGAGCAGTACTTC
TRBJ1-1,.,TRBV20-1,.,CSANGGAVTEAFF,TGCAGTGCAAATGGGGGGGCGGTTACTGAAGCTTTCTTT
TRBJ2-7,.,TRBV6-5,.,CASSDTRGQYF,TGTGCCAGCAGCGACACCCGAGGCCAGTACTTC
TRBJ1-1,.,TRBV5-6,.,CASSLLDHTEAFF,TGTGCCAGCAGCTTGTTAGACCACACTGAAGCTTTCTTT
TRBJ2-3,many,TRBV2,TRBD1,CASSTGALDTQYF,TGTGCCAGCAGTACAGGGGCCCTGGATACGCAGTATTTT
TRBJ1-1,many,TRBV4-3,.,CASSQRYSGTGNTEAFF,TGCGCCAGCAGCCAACGATATAGTGGGACGGGGAACACTGAAGCTTTCTTT
TRBJ2-4,.,TRBV29-1,.,CSVAGGGMPKNIQYF,TGCAGCGTGGCTGGGGGAGGTATGCCCAAAAACATTCAGTACTTC
TRBJ2-7,.,TRBV20-1,TRBD2,CSASLAGVAYEQYF,TGCAGTGCTAGCCTAGCGGGAGTAGCGTACGAGCAGTACTTC
TRBJ2-1,many,TRBV7-2,.,CASSLVVGAKDEQFF,TGTGCCAGCAGCTTAGTTGTGGGAGCCAAGGATGAGCAGTTCTTC
TRBJ2-5,many,TRBV28,.,CASSNPGPMETQYF,TGTGCCAGCAGCAACCCGGGACCAATGGAGACCCAGTACTTC
TRBJ1-1,.,TRBV5-6,TRBD1,CASSFTTGGTEAFF,TGTGCCAGCAGCTTTACGACAGGGGGGACTGAAGCTTTCTTT
TRBJ1-4,.,TRBV7-9,TRBD1,CASSPGQGSLGVEKLFF,TGTGCCAGCAGCCCGGGACAGGGGTCGCTGGGGGTCGAAAAACTGTTTTTT
TRBJ2-7,.,TRBV20-1,.,CSAGRAYEQYF,TGCAGTGCGGGTAGGGCCTACGAGCAGTACTTC
TRBJ2-7,.,TRBV20-1,TRBD1,CSAKPGQTYEQYF,TGCAGTGCTAAACCGGGACAGACCTACGAGCAGTACTTC
TRBJ1-1,few,TRBV9,TRBD1,CASSVAGTGSAFF,TGTGCCAGCAGCGTAGCCGGGACAGGTTCAGCTTTCTTT
TRBJ2-1,many,TRBV7-2,.,CASSLVLATNSYNEQFF,TGTGCCAGCAGCTTAGTGCTAGCGACCAACTCCTACAATGAGCAGTTCTTC
TRBJ2-5,many,TRBV29-1,.,CSGRYQETQYF,TGCAGTGGACGGTACCAAGAGACCCAGTACTTC
TRBJ2-3,few,TRBV28,.,CASSSRPPSTDTQYF,TGTGCCAGCAGTTCAAGACCCCCTAGCACAGATACGCAGTATTTT
TRBJ1-2,.,TRBV4-1,TRBD1,CASSQVGNRGYGYTF,TGCGCCAGCAGCCAAGTTGGCAACAGGGGCTATGGCTACACCTTC
TRBJ2-7,.,TRBV5-1,TRBD1,CASSLADRGHEQYF,TGCGCCAGCAGCTTGGCGGACAGGGGGCACGAGCAGTACTTC
TRBJ2-3,many,TRBV7-3,.,CASSLFAGTDTQYF,TGTGCCAGCAGCTTATTCGCGGGGACAGATACGCAGTATTTT
TRBJ2-2,.,TRBV7-8,.,CASSLRSGGPGTGELFF,TGTGCCAGCAGCTTACGCTCCGGGGGGCCGGGAACCGGGGAGCTGTTTTTT
TRBJ2-3,few,TRBV20-1,TRBD2,CSARSYQAGDSTDTQYF,TGCAGTGCTAGGTCATACCAGGCGGGAGACTCCACAGATACGCAGTATTTT
TRBJ2-3,once,TRBV20-1,TRBD2,CSARYSGRTDTQYF,TGCAGTGCTAGGTACAGCGGGAGAACAGATACGCAGTATTTT
TRBJ2-5,.,TRBV5-1,TRBD2,CASSLTRLAELQETQYF,TGCGCCAGCAGCTTAACCAGACTAGCGGAGCTCCAAGAGACCCAGTACTTC
TRBJ1-2,.,TRBV20-1,TRBD1,CSARGLTGGSYGYTF,TGCAGTGCTAGAGGACTAACAGGGGGCTCCTATGGCTACACCTTC
TRBJ2-7,many,TRBV4-3,TRBD1,CASSVTGAREQYF,TGCGCCAGCAGCGTGACAGGGGCGAGGGAGCAGTACTTC
TRBJ2-3,.,TRBV12-3/TRBV12-4,.,CASSLRGRTSSTDTQYF,TGTGCCAGCAGTTTAAGGGGGCGGACTAGCTCCACAGATACGCAGTATTTT
TRBJ2-3,many,TRBV20-1,TRBD1,CSARVSTGGSTDTQYF,TGCAGTGCTAGAGTTTCAACAGGGGGAAGCACAGATACGCAGTATTTT
TRBJ2-7,many,TRBV7-2,.,CASSPGTMDSYF,TGTGCCAGCAGCCCCGGGACGATGGATTCGTACTTC
TRBJ1-2,few,TRBV6-1,TRBD1,CASSGSDRVAYGYTF,TGTGCCAGCAGTGGATCTGACAGGGTGGCCTATGGCTACACCTTC
TRBJ1-3,few,TRBV18,.,CASSPLDRPNGNTIYF,TGTGCCAGCTCACCGCTTGACAGGCCGAATGGAAACACCATATATTTT
TRBJ2-6,.,TRBV10-2,TRBD1,CASSRDRALEGANVLTF,TGCGCCAGCAGCCGGGACAGGGCCTTGGAAGGGGCCAACGTCCTGACTTTC
TRBJ2-7,few,TRBV12-3/TRBV12-4,.,CASSFLVGREQYF,TGTGCCAGCAGTTTCCTAGTTGGGAGGGAGCAGTACTTC
TRBJ2-7,once,TRBV20-1,.,CSARGDFKHYF,TGCAGTGCTAGAGGGGACTTTAAGCACTACTTC
TRBJ2-1,.,TRBV20-1,TRBD2,CSARVLAGQTYNEQFF,TGCAGTGCTAGAGTACTAGCGGGACAGACCTACAATGAGCAGTTCTTC
TRBJ2-3,.,TRBV29-1,.,CSVDPASTDTQYF,TGCAGCGTTGACCCGGCTAGCACAGATACGCAGTATTTT
TRBJ2-7,many,TRBV7-9,.,CASRPGHSYEQYF,TGTGCCAGCAGACCGGGACATTCCTACGAGCAGTACTTC
TRBJ1-1,few,TRBV24-1,TRBD1,CATSDFTGGRTEAFF,TGTGCCACCAGTGATTTTACAGGGGGCCGGACTGAAGCTTTCTTT
TRBJ2-5,many,TRBV18,.,CASSPGPRSETQYF,TGTGCCAGCTCTCCGGGACCGAGGAGCGAGACCCAGTACTTC
TRBJ1-2,many,TRBV7-3,TRBD1,CASSLDRGYGYTF,TGTGCCAGCAGCTTAGACAGGGGCTATGGCTACACCTTC
TRBJ2-3,few,TRBV7-9,.,CASSYWDPTDTQYF,TGTGCCAGCAGCTACTGGGACCCCACAGATACGCAGTATTTT
TRBJ2-3,.,TRBV13,TRBD1,CASSSGGADAYTDTQYF,TGTGCCAGCAGCTCAGGGGGCGCGGATGCCTACACAGATACGCAGTATTTT
TRBJ2-2,many,TRBV12-3/TRBV12-4,TRBD1,CASRLRDSTTGELFF,TGTGCCAGCAGACTCCGGGACAGCACCACCGGGGAGCTGTTTTTT
TRBJ1-1,many,TRBV11-2,.,CASSFPGTVYGSGVREAFF,TGTGCCAGCAGCTTTCCGGGAACTGTTTACGGGTCAGGGGTCCGAGAAGCTTTCTTT
TRBJ1-6,many,TRBV20-1,.,CSARDPPSALSGPLHF,TGCAGTGCTAGAGATCCCCCCAGCGCCCTTAGTGGACCCCTCCACTTT